The 20 T cell receptor beta chains reported below all come from one sample, sequenced in a study of radiotherapy plus CTLA-4 blockade in lung cancer. Repertoires were generated with immunoSEQ multiplex PCR, while TCRdb's copy carries only in-frame clones and drops some. Of fewer than 100,000 clones listed, 84% are singletons. The starting material was peripheral blood, obtained from a patient treated with radiotherapy plus ipilimumab. Source of these receptors: a human donor with non-small cell lung cancer who had stable disease on radiotherapy plus ipilimumab.

This chain links TRBV28 with TRBJ2-4, with TRBD2 as a possible D gene (6 bases). Germline values: CDR1 MDHEN, CDR2 SYDVKM. Trimming pared 7 bases from V and 3 bases from J, leaving 13 bases between. This CDR3 contains 14 residues. CDR3 DNA sequence: TGTGCCAGCACCCTGAGGGGAGGCAAAAACATTCAGTACTTC. This gives the protein CASTLRGGKNIQYF.

This clone appeared once. This chain uses TRBV11-2 with TRBJ2-5, with no clear D. The CDR3 has 12 residues. CDR1 is SGHAT and CDR2 is FQNNGV in the germline V gene. Between the trimmed V and J ends, which lost 0 bases and 5 bases, there was a span of 4 bases. CDR3 residues: CASSLEGETQYF. DNA of the CDR3: TGTGCCAGCAGCTTAGAGGGGGAGACCCAGTACTTC. Full variable domain (missing parts from reference TRBV11-2 and TRBJ2-5): EAGVAQSPRYKIIEKRQSVAFWCNPISGHATLYWYQQILGQGPKLLIQFQNNGVVDDSQLPKDRFSAERLKGVDSTLKIQPAKLEDSAVYLCASSLEGETQYFGPGTRLLVL.

This rearrangement joins TRBV5-8 to TRBJ1-5; D is possibly TRBD1 (6 bases). Germline-derived CDR1 and CDR2 are SGHTS and YDEGEE. Trimming removed 4 bases from V and 4 bases from J, with 9 bases in between. This CDR3 has 13 residues. CDR3 sequence (DNA): TGTGCCAGCAGCCCGGACAGTAATCAGCCCCAGCATTTT. Encoded protein: CASSPDSNQPQHF. Complete variable domain (other parts from reference TRBV5-8 and TRBJ1-5): EAGVTQSPTHLIKTRGQQATLRCSPISGHTSVYWYQQALGLGLQFLLWYDEGEERNRGNFPPRFSGRQFPNYSSELNVNALELEDSALYLCASSPDSNQPQHFGDGTRLSIL.

The chain employs TRBV2 and TRBJ1-5; D is uncertain. The V end lost 5 bases, the J end lost 6 bases, and 17 bases lay between the germline ends. The CDR3 consists of 15 residues. Per the germline V gene, CDR1 is SNHLY and CDR2 is FYNNEI. This chain's CDR3 is CASSPVTGGLQPQHF. The CDR3 DNA is TGTGCCAGCAGTCCCGTCACCGGAGGGCTTCAGCCCCAGCATTTT.

In its sample, this clone was seen once. The chain links TRBV9 to TRBJ2-1; 7 bases match TRBD2. The V and J ends lost 0 bases and 6 bases, in that order; junction bases with no gene match: 12. The CDR3 consists of 17 residues. The germline CDR1 and CDR2 sequences are SGDLS and YYNGEE. CDR3 sequence reads: CASSVAGEGGGGNEQFF. The CDR3 bases are TGTGCCAGCAGCGTAGCTGGGGAGGGAGGCGGAGGCAATGAGCAGTTCTTC.

The chain carries TRBV5-4 and TRBJ2-2, with 9 nucleotides matching TRBD1. Unmatched junction bases numbered 7, after V lost 4 bases and J lost 3 bases. CDR1 and CDR2 from the germline V gene are SGHNT and YYREEE (reference sequence). CDR3 length: 16 residues. For the CDR3, the DNA is TGTGCCAGCAGCATTGGGACAGGGTTTGACACCGGGGAGCTGTTTTTT. Protein product: CASSIGTGFDTGELFF. Combining the CDR3 with reference TRBV5-4 and TRBJ2-2 gives the whole variable domain ETGVTQSPTHLIKTRGQQVTLRCSSQSGHNTVSWYQQALGQGPQFIFQYYREEENGRGNFPPRFSGLQFPNYSSELNVNALELDDSALYLCASSIGTGFDTGELFFGEGSRLTVL.

The chain is built from TRBV18 and TRBJ2-5, with D tentatively TRBD2 (5 bases). The CDR3 contains 14 residues. The ends were cut back, 3 bases at V and 0 bases at J, with 8 bases in the middle. CDR1 is KGHSH, CDR2 LQKENI, per germline. CDR3 protein: CASSPSDYQETQYF. The CDR3 nucleotides read TGTGCCAGCTCACCTTCGGACTACCAAGAGACCCAGTACTTC.

The chain has TRBV6-1 and TRBJ1-1; no firm D call. The V gene's germline CDR1 is MNHNS and CDR2 SASEGT. The CDR3 length is 14 residues. The V end was cut by 6 bases, the J end by 8 bases, with 19 bases between. This chain's CDR3 is CASRVRSGLGEAFF. The CDR3 nucleotides read TGTGCCAGCAGGGTACGGTCAGGACTTGGGGAAGCTTTCTTT.

This clone was found a few times. This chain links TRBV5-1 with TRBJ2-2; 8 positions agree with TRBD2. The J segment lost 4 bases and the V segment lost 0 bases, leaving 5 bases of the junction unmatched. This CDR3 has 16 amino acids. CDR1 and CDR2 (germline): SGHRS, YFSETQ. CDR3 amino acids: CASSLDGGASTGELFF. CDR3 bases: TGCGCCAGCAGCTTGGACGGGGGGGCTTCCACCGGGGAGCTGTTTTTT.

This clone occurred a few times. V usage is TRBV10-3 and J usage is TRBJ2-7; a possible D gene is TRBD2 (6 bases). The CDR3 is 14 amino acids. The V gene's germline CDR1 is ENHRY and CDR2 SYGVKD. V was trimmed by 6 bases and J by 0 bases, leaving 12 bases between them. CDR3 bases: TGTGCCATCAGGCTCGGGGGAAGCTCCTACGAGCAGTACTTC. Its protein product is CAIRLGGSSYEQYF.

This chain connects TRBV15 to TRBJ2-2; D might be TRBD1 (6 bases). Germline CDR1 is LNHNV and CDR2 is YYDKDF (reference sequence). This CDR3 contains 13 residues. V was trimmed by 3 bases and J by 5 bases, leaving 7 bases between them. This CDR3 reads CATSSGQTGELFF. In nucleotides, the CDR3 is TGTGCCACCAGCAGCGGACAGACCGGGGAGCTGTTTTTT.

This chain joins TRBV18 and TRBJ2-1, with D uncertain. The CDR3 is 12 amino acids. V shed 0 bases and J shed 4 bases, with 1 base lying between them. CDR1 is KGHSH and CDR2 is LQKENI in the germline V gene. CDR3 sequence: CASSPPYNEQFF. The CDR3 DNA follows: TGTGCCAGCTCACCACCATACAATGAGCAGTTCTTC. Full variable domain (missing parts from reference TRBV18 and TRBJ2-1): NAGVMQNPRHLVRRRGQEARLRCSPMKGHSHVYWYRQLPEEGLKFMVYLQKENIIDESGMPKERFSAEFPKEGPSILRIQQVVRGDSAAYFCASSPPYNEQFFGPGTRLTVL.

This clone was picked up a small number of times. The junction and the germline gene differ at one end; a read error may be behind it. The chain uses TRBV30 and TRBJ2-3; no definite D call. Germline lookup yields CDR1 GTSNPN and CDR2 SVGIG (reference sequence). The CDR3 length is 13 residues. The CDR3 sequence: CAWSVMDADTQFF. The CDR3 region has the DNA TGTGCGTGGAGTGTAATGGACGCAGATACGCAGTTTTTT.

V and J are TRBV6-6 and TRBJ2-5; a weak D match, TRBD1 (5 bases). This CDR3 contains 14 residues. V dropped 2 bases and J dropped 1 base, with 8 bases sitting between them. Germline CDR1 reads MNHNY; CDR2 reads SVGAGI (reference sequence). The CDR3 DNA reads TGTGCCAGCAGTTACGGGGCACCCCAAGAGACCCAGTACTTC. Encoded protein: CASSYGAPQETQYF.

This clone occurred a few times. The chain has TRBV10-3 and TRBJ1-6; TRBD1 aligns across 8 bases. CDR1 is ENHRY, CDR2 SYGVKD, per germline. V lost 10 bases and J lost 7; bases outside the gene matches: 9. The CDR3 covers 14 residues. The CDR3 sequence: CANSGTGLNSPLHF. In DNA form, the CDR3 reads TGTGCCAATTCCGGGACAGGCTTAAATTCACCCCTCCACTTT.

The chain links TRBV7-6 to TRBJ2-1; 9 nucleotides line up with TRBD1. CDR3 length: 15 residues. V lost 5 bases to trimming and J lost 4 bases; unmatched junction nucleotides: 6. Germline CDR1 reads SGHVS; CDR2 reads FNYEAQ. The CDR3 region is CASSPGTGLYNEQFF. The DNA of the CDR3 is TGTGCCAGCAGCCCCGGGACAGGGTTATACAATGAGCAGTTCTTC.

This clone was seen only once. The J gene is TRBJ2-5, the V gene TRBV10-3, with 8 nucleotides matching TRBD1. TRBJ2-7 matches the DNA end more closely, so the J call is doubtful. This CDR3 has 13 residues. Germline V gives CDR1 ENHRY, CDR2 SYGVKD. The CDR3 region has the DNA TGTGCCATCATGCAGGGGGCTGGTTACGAGCAGTACTTC. Its protein is CAIMQGAGYEQYF.

The genes are TRBV6-1 and TRBJ2-1; D is unclear. V was trimmed by 2 bases and J by 12 bases, leaving 11 bases between them. The CDR3 totals 12 residues. The V gene's germline CDR1 is MNHNS and CDR2 SASEGT. The CDR3 DNA is TGTGCCAGCAGTGAATTAGCTTTCGGGCAGTTCTTC. This sequence encodes CASSELAFGQFF.

This chain joins TRBV27 and TRBJ2-5, with 7 bases lining up with TRBD2. The V segment lost 4 bases and the J segment 1 base; nucleotides outside the gene matches: 9. The CDR3 has 16 residues. Germline V gene sequence: CDR1 MNHEY, CDR2 SMNVEV (reference sequence). The CDR3 sequence: CASSSLSREPQETQYF. CDR3 bases: TGTGCCAGCAGTTCCCTGTCGCGGGAGCCCCAAGAGACCCAGTACTTC.

The chain recombines TRBV23-1 with TRBJ1-6, with D perhaps TRBD1 (5 bases). TRBV23-1 is sorted into the ORF group, with uncertain function. This CDR3 is 15 amino acids long. The V and J ends lost 0 bases and 9 bases respectively, with 12 bases between them. The CDR3 DNA reads as TGCGCCAGCAGTCAATCGAGGGGTAGTGGTTCACCCCTCCACTTT. It specifies CASSQSRGSGSPLHF.